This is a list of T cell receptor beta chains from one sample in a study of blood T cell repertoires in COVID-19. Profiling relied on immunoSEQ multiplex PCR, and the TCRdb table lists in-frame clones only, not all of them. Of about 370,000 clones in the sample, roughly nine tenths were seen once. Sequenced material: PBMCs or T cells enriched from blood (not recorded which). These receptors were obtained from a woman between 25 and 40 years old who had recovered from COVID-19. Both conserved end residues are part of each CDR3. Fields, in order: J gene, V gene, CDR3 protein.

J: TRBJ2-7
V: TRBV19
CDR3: CASSNGVRSYEQYF

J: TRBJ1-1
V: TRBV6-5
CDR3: CASSYTGTEAFF

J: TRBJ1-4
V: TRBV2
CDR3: CASSRTGRDEKLFF

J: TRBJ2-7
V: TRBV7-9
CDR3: CASSATGSSYEQYF

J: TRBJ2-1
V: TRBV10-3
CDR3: CAISESRSGTYNEQFF

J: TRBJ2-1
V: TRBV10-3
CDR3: CAISGGTMGNEQFF

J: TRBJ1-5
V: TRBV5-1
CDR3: CASRPGTGSQPQHF

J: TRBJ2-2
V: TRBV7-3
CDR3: CASSLTVRSNTGELFF

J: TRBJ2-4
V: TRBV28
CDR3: CASSSWGRTAKNIQYF

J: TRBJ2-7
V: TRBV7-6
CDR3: CASSSGRSSEQYF

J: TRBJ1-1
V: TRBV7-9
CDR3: CASSLWSVSGNTEAFF

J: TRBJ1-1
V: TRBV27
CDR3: CASSPYRGNTEAFF

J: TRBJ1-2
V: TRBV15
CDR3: CATSGGHANYGYTF

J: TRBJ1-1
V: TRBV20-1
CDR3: CSVGGTEAFF

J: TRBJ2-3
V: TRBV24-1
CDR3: CATSDSRKSLHTQYF

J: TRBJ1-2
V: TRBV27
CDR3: CASSLFGAGVALYGYTF

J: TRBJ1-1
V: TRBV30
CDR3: CAWSVAMNTEAFF

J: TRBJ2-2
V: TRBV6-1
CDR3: CASSEIGLARRTGELFF

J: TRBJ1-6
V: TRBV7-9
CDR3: CASSSPTEFNSPLHF

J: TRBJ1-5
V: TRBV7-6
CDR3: CASSLDVGQPQHF

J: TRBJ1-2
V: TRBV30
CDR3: CACPGGGSYGYTF

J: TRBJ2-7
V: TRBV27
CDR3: CASSFRQRYEQYF

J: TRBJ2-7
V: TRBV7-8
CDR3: CASSLRGGVGASYEQYF

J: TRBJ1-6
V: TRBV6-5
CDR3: CASSYDRGWSSPLHF

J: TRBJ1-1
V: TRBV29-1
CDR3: CSVSRGLNTEAFF

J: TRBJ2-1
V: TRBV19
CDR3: CASSRGAWNEQFF

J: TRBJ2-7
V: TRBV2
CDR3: CASSDKNVAYEQYF

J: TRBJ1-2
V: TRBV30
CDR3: CAWSLTWGYTF

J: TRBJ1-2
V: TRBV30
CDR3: CAWDRVNGYTF